The T cell receptor beta chain described here comes from a study of T-cell reconstitution after alpha-beta-depleted transplantation in children. General study points: Hyperexpanded clones declined; after one year, newly produced T cells mostly supplied diversity. As was reported, about two months after transplant, alpha-beta T cells came from several hundred expanded graft clones.

Unique molecular identifiers were incorporated into the prepared TCRbeta library. One entry per CDR3 protein results from TCRdb running MiXCR on the PCR reads. The sample includes 700,000 to 950,000 distinct CDR3 sequences, roughly 15% of them seen just once. The CDR3 is 15 amino acids. The V gene's germline CDR1 is KGHDR and CDR2 SFDVKD. V lost 9 bases, J lost 8 bases, and 7 bases stayed unmatched. Concerning this clonotype itself: Its antigen is undetermined.

This chain uses TRBV24-1 with TRBJ2-2, with 14 bases identical to TRBD2. Specimen: PBMCs, mostly from graft donor cells, collected 360 days after TCRalphabeta/CD19-depleted stem cell transplant. This receptor was identified in a male patient aged 10-17 years who had a stem cell transplant for acute lymphoblastic leukemia, so the T cells may come from the graft donor. CDR3 sequence: CATGTSGREGGELFF. DNA for the CDR3: TGTGCCACCGGGACTAGCGGGAGAGAAGGAGGGGAGCTGTTTTTT.